This entry lists 21 T cell receptor beta chains sequenced from one sample in a study of T cells in tuberculosis. Clones were sequenced by immunoSEQ multiplex PCR, and TCRdb holds only the in-frame ones, with some missing. The table lists about 43,000 clones, approximately 94% of them singletons. Material for sequencing was PBMCs. The origin of the receptors is a donor between 10 and 35 years old with latent tuberculosis or without tuberculosis infection. Some clones in this sample may be carry-over from other donors' samples.

The rearrangement uses TRBV5-1 and TRBJ2-7; TRBD2 matches at 8 bases. V trimming: 2 bases; J trimming: 1 base; junction bases outside the gene matches: 5. The germline CDR1 and CDR2 sequences are SGHRS and YFSETQ. The CDR3 is made up of 15 amino acids. CDR3 region: CASSFSASGSYEQYF. The CDR3 nucleotides are TGCGCCAGCAGCTTTTCGGCTAGCGGGTCCTACGAGCAGTACTTC.

The rearrangement links TRBV19 to TRBJ1-2; 8 bases align to TRBD1. The ends lost 0 bases at V and 0 bases at J; junction bases unmatched: 3. Germline CDR1 is LNHDA and CDR2 is SQIVND (reference sequence). There are 16 residues in the CDR3. In nucleotides, the CDR3 is TGTGCCAGTAGTATAGACGACAGGGGAGCTAACTATGGCTACACCTTC. Its translation is CASSIDDRGANYGYTF.

This clone came up once. J is TRBJ2-2 and V is TRBV5-6, with 13 positions matching TRBD2. Germline trimming cut 3 bases from V and 0 bases from J; bases unmatched to any gene: 5. CDR3 length: 18 residues. From germline, CDR1 is SGHDT and CDR2 YYEEEE. Here the CDR3 DNA reads TGTGCCAGCAGCTCGGGACTAGCGGGAAGAGCGAACACCGGGGAGCTGTTTTTT. Its protein product is CASSSGLAGRANTGELFF.

V gene TRBV7-9 combines with J gene TRBJ1-1, with TRBD1 identical over 9 bases. The CDR3 is 14 amino acids. Germline CDR1 is SEHNR and CDR2 is FQNEAQ (reference sequence). Trimming at V came to 5 bases and at J to 4 bases, leaving 5 bases not matched to a gene. As DNA, the CDR3 is TGTGCCAGCAGCCAGGGACAGGGACTCACTGAAGCTTTCTTT. It encodes CASSQGQGLTEAFF. The variable domain in full, with the rest retrieved from reference TRBV7-9 and TRBJ1-1, is DTGVSQNPRHKITKRGQNVTFRCDPISEHNRLYWYRQTLGQGPEFLTYFQNEAQLEKSRLLSDRFSAERPKGSFSTLEIQRTEQGDSAMYLCASSQGQGLTEAFFGQGTRLTVV.

This clone was recorded once. The CDR3 loop is CASRLSQDEAFF. The CDR3, as DNA: TGTGCCAGCAGACTTTCACAGGATGAAGCTTTCTTT. The chain recombines TRBV7-9 with TRBJ1-1; a possible D gene is TRBD1 (5 bases). The CDR3 consists of 12 residues. Germline assignment: CDR1 SEHNR and CDR2 FQNEAQ (reference sequence). Trimming left V 6 bases short and J 7 bases short, with 12 bases between.

The chain carries TRBV7-8 and TRBJ2-7; weak D call: TRBD1 (5 bases). The CDR3 is made up of 16 amino acids. In germline, CDR1 is SGHVS, CDR2 FQNEAQ. V was shortened by 5 bases and J by 2 bases, with 19 bases between the two germline ends. This CDR3 reads CASSPTGNQNTYEQYF. DNA for the CDR3: TGTGCCAGCAGCCCCACAGGAAACCAGAATACCTACGAGCAGTACTTC.

The CDR3 sequence: CASIPIAGGPLNEQFF. The CDR3 DNA follows: TGTGCCAGCATCCCGATAGCGGGAGGGCCTTTGAATGAGCAGTTCTTC. This chain uses TRBV6-4 with TRBJ2-1, with 11 bases that match TRBD2. This CDR3 spans 16 amino acids. The germline gives CDR1 MRHNA, CDR2 SNTAGT. Trimming at V came to 7 bases and at J to 7 bases, leaving 12 bases not matched to a gene.

This rearrangement joins TRBV5-6 to TRBJ2-1, with D unresolved. The CDR3 loop spans 16 amino acids. Trimming took off 1 base at V and 9 bases at J, with 20 bases between the two ends. Per germline, CDR1 SGHDT and CDR2 YYEEEE. The CDR3 DNA sequence: TGTGCCAGCAGCTTGCCCCACTCACGATTAGAGGTTGAGCAGTTCTTC. The encoded protein is CASSLPHSRLEVEQFF.

Here the CDR3 reads CASSFGRTNTGELFF. As DNA, the CDR3 is TGTGCCAGCAGTTTCGGGAGAACGAACACCGGGGAGCTGTTTTTT. The chain has TRBV27 and TRBJ2-2; D may be TRBD2 (6 bases). The CDR3 extends over 15 amino acids. Per the germline V gene, CDR1 is MNHEY and CDR2 is SMNVEV (reference sequence). V dropped 3 bases and J dropped 0 bases, with 8 bases sitting between them.

The chain joins TRBV7-9 to TRBJ2-7; 9 nucleotides agree with TRBD1. Trimming took 5 bases from V and 6 from J; bases not matched to a gene: 14. Germline V gives CDR1 SEHNR, CDR2 FQNEAQ (reference sequence). The length of the CDR3 is 16 residues. CDR3 loop: CASSPKGTGLNSEQYF. The DNA for the CDR3 is TGTGCCAGCAGCCCGAAAGGGACAGGGCTCAACTCCGAGCAGTACTTC.

The chain combines TRBV5-1 with TRBJ2-7; 8 bases line up with TRBD2. This CDR3 region has 14 residues. Germline V gene data show CDR1 as SGHRS and CDR2 as YFSETQ. With V trimmed by 4 bases and J by 3 bases, 6 bases remained unmatched. CDR3 sequence: CASSASAGGYEQYF. The CDR3 nucleotides are TGCGCCAGCAGCGCATCTGCGGGAGGCTACGAGCAGTACTTC.

This clone was detected only once. V is TRBV7-9 and J is TRBJ2-7; no reliable D call. The V and J ends lost 5 bases and 4 bases respectively, with 21 bases between them. Germline lookup yields CDR1 SEHNR and CDR2 FQNEAQ (reference sequence). CDR3 length equals 16 residues. CDR3 bases: TGTGCCAGCAGCGGGCTTTCCCATGACATCAGGTACGAGCAGTACTTC. Translation gives CASSGLSHDIRYEQYF.

This clone came up once. The chain couples TRBV28 to TRBJ2-1; TRBD1 is a possible D gene (6 bases). This CDR3 region has 14 residues. Germline assignment: CDR1 MDHEN and CDR2 SYDVKM. The V gene lost 6 bases and the J gene lost 0 bases, with 9 bases spanning the gap. The CDR3 loop reads CASRGAGSYNEQFF. In nucleotides, the CDR3 is TGTGCCAGCAGGGGGGCGGGCTCCTACAATGAGCAGTTCTTC.

The chain combines TRBV28 with TRBJ2-7; 7 bases agree with TRBD2. Germline V gives CDR1 MDHEN, CDR2 SYDVKM. The CDR3 has 17 amino acids. V dropped 6 bases and J dropped 1; count of bases not matched to a gene: 15. The CDR3 region is CASSAFLLAQNSYEQYF. The CDR3 DNA sequence: TGTGCCAGCAGCGCCTTCCTACTAGCGCAAAATTCCTACGAGCAGTACTTC.

The V call is TRBV11-2, the J call TRBJ1-2, with a tentative D call TRBD1 (6 bases). The germline V gene has CDR1 SGHAT and CDR2 FQNNGV. V lost 4 bases to trimming and J lost 3 bases, with 15 bases between them. This CDR3 contains 15 residues. The CDR3 reads CASSSPPAGDYGYTF. Written as DNA, the CDR3 is TGTGCCAGCAGCTCCCCCCCGGCAGGGGACTATGGCTACACCTTC. The entire variable domain, with the rest obtained from reference TRBV11-2 and TRBJ1-2, is as follows: EAGVAQSPRYKIIEKRQSVAFWCNPISGHATLYWYQQILGQGPKLLIQFQNNGVVDDSQLPKDRFSAERLKGVDSTLKIQPAKLEDSAVYLCASSSPPAGDYGYTFGSGTRLTVV.

This chain links TRBV19 with TRBJ2-1, with 11 bases matching TRBD2. V dropped 9 bases and J dropped 2; count of bases not matched to a gene: 9. Germline loops: CDR1 LNHDA, CDR2 SQIVND (reference sequence). The CDR3 spans 16 residues. CDR3 DNA: TGTGCCAGCAGTGGGATGGGACTAGCGGCCTACAATGAGCAGTTCTTC. Translating gives CASSGMGLAAYNEQFF.

This sequence joins TRBV9 and TRBJ1-2; no reliable D call. The V gene lost 2 bases and the J gene lost 1 base, with 6 bases spanning the gap. Germline CDR1 and CDR2: SGDLS and YYNGEE. The CDR3 is made up of 13 amino acids. The CDR3, as DNA: TGTGCCAGCAGCGTCGAGGATAACTATGGCTACACCTTC. Translation: CASSVEDNYGYTF.

The V call is TRBV6-5, the J call TRBJ1-6; 10 bases are a match to TRBD1. V shed 6 bases, J shed 6 bases, and the junction held 5 bases outside the gene matches. CDR1 is MNHEY and CDR2 is SVGAGI in the germline V gene. The CDR3 is made up of 15 amino acids. In nucleotides, the CDR3 is TGTGCCAGCAGCCGACAGGGGGCGCGTAATTCACCCCTCCACTTT. This codes for CASSRQGARNSPLHF.

This clone is a singleton in its sample. The rearrangement links TRBV28 to TRBJ1-2, with TRBD1 identical over 7 bases. The CDR3 sequence is 15 residues long. Trimming took 4 bases from V and 5 from J; bases not matched to a gene: 10. The germline V gene has CDR1 MDHEN and CDR2 SYDVKM. This CDR3 is CASSSPGTVRYGYTF. The DNA of the CDR3 is TGTGCCAGCAGTTCGCCGGGGACAGTTAGATATGGCTACACCTTC.

The chain uses TRBV4-3 and TRBJ1-1; possibly TRBD1 for D (5 bases). V was cut by 1 base and J by 1 base, with 19 bases left in between. CDR3 length: 18 amino acids. Germline V gene lookup returns CDR1 LGHNA and CDR2 YSLEER. In DNA form, the CDR3 reads TGCGCCAGCAGCCAAGGGGGCCTCGGCGAGGTCACGAACACTGAAGCTTTCTTT. Residues: CASSQGGLGEVTNTEAFF.

The rearrangement joins TRBV7-3 to TRBJ2-1; D unclear. The CDR3 consists of 13 residues. Trimming pared 0 bases from V and 8 bases from J, leaving 8 bases between. Germline V CDR1 and CDR2: SGHTA, FQGTGA. The CDR3 DNA sequence: TGTGCCAGCAGCTTAACATACCGGTATGAGCAGTTCTTC. It translates to CASSLTYRYEQFF.